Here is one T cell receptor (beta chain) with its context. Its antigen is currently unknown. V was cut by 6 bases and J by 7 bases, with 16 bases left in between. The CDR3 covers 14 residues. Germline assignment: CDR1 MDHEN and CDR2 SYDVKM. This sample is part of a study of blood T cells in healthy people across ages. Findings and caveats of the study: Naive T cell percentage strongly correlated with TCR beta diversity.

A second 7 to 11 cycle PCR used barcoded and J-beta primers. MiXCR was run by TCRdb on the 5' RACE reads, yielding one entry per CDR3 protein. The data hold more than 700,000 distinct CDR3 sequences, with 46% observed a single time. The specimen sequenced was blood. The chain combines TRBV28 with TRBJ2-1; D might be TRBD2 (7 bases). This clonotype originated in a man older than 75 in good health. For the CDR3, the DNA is TGTGCCAGCAGCCCTCGGGGGGCGCGAAATGAGCAGTTCTTC. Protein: CASSPRGARNEQFF.